The table lists the clone carrying this TCR beta chain with a few counts. This sample is part of a study of cytomegalovirus exposure and HLA in healthy donors. CDR1 is LNHDA, CDR2 SQIVND, per germline (reference sequence). V lost 4 bases and J lost 0; bases outside the gene matches: 2. The length of the CDR3 is 14 residues. Primers: 60 Vbeta forward and 13 Jbeta reverse. Profiling relied on immunoSEQ multiplex PCR, and the TCRdb table lists in-frame clones only, not all of them. The sample comprises roughly 100,000 clones, less than 9.5% of which are singletons, and around 4.9% rests with the top ten.

The sequencing input was PBMCs. The sequence was collected from a man aged 50-59 years in good health and CMV-seropositive. The chain combines TRBV19 with TRBJ2-7; TRBD2 matches 8 bases. The CDR3 protein is CASSRAGASYEQYF. CDR3 DNA: TGTGCCAGTAGTAGAGCGGGAGCCTCCTACGAGCAGTACTTC.